This T cell receptor beta chain appears in the sequencing data of a study of blood T cell repertoires in COVID-19. Study overall: T cells, B-cell-depleted T cells, or PBMCs supplied cDNA or gDNA.

The repertoire was sequenced with immunoSEQ multiplex PCR; TCRdb's copy has only in-frame clones and lacks some. The sample includes some 70,000 clones, around 90% of them seen just once. The V segment lost 5 bases and the J segment 4 bases; nucleotides outside the gene matches: 7. The length of the CDR3 is 14 residues. Germline loops: CDR1 LGHDT, CDR2 YNNKEL (reference sequence). The genes are TRBV3-1 (or the pseudogene TRBV3-2) and TRBJ2-5; 7 positions agree with TRBD2. This clonotype was sampled from a woman in her forties or fifties with COVID-19, enrolled during active disease. The sequenced sample consisted of peripheral blood. CDR3 coding DNA: TGTGCCAGCAGCAACCGACTAGCCGGAGAGACCCAGTACTTC. Translated: CASSNRLAGETQYF.